The TCR beta chain described here comes from a study of regulatory T cells in long-lasting Graves disease (dated by TCRdb to 2020 to 2023). About the full investigation: In the newly diagnosed Graves' disease group, patients had been taking antithyroid drugs for less than 3 months. This study used TCR sequencing and RNA sequencing of peripheral blood to compare persistent Graves' disease patients against newly diagnosed Graves' disease patients. The study was conducted in China and was registered as a clinical trial. TCR sequencing covered 13 persistent and 20 or so newly diagnosed Graves' disease patients, 33 samples in total. Broader findings and caveats from the paper: The authors noted that the small sample size was a limitation that may lower accuracy. Preferential use of TRBV28, TRBJ1-2 and TRBJ2-5 was observed in persistent disease, whereas TRBV20-1 and TRBJ2-1 were favored in newly diagnosed disease. Only peripheral blood was studied, because thyroid tissue, the primary lesion, was inaccessible. Only the TCR beta chain was sequenced and analyzed. Patients with persistent disease shared more public clonotypes (fewer than 3,000) than newly diagnosed patients did (about 970). Lower TCR Shannon entropy and fewer highly expanded clones were observed in persistent Graves' disease patients than in newly diagnosed patients, which suggested clonal expansion.

The sample holds a few counts of this clonotype. Its antigen remains unidentified. No much larger clone exists at a distance of one base, and base qualities are not known. CDR1 and CDR2, per the germline V gene (reference sequence), are DFQATT and SNEGSKA. Counted from cysteine to phenylalanine, this CDR3 has 14 amino acids. The entry retains the CDR3 DNA only, 42 bases that are in frame from base 1. Ends trimmed: V by 6 bases, J by 4 bases; bases unmatched to a gene: 5. Library method: multiplex PCR. Sequencing was carried out with an Illumina HiSeq 4000. CDR3 regions were amplified by Arm-PCR with iRepertoire HTBI primers to construct TCR beta libraries. PCR products were gel purified before sequencing. The paper's data handling went like this. Across samples, roughly 60 TRBV and 13 to 15 TRBJ segments were identified and used for gene usage analysis of CDR3 amino acid clonotypes. Filtered high-quality paired reads were merged into contigs using COPE and FqMerger. BLAST was used to align contigs to IMGT TRBV, TRBD and TRBJ reference genes, and CDR3 was defined according to IMGT. Clonotypes above 0.1% frequency were classified as highly expanded clones. Shannon entropy was used to measure repertoire diversity, and the Gini coefficient was used to measure V-J evenness. A clonotype was considered public if more than one individual shared it. TCRdb reanalyzed the raw reads on its own, using fastp at Q25 for trimming and MiXCR for clone calling, and kept in-frame beta chains. One record per CDR3 amino acid sequence lists the most common genes and DNA. The V and J calls and clone size are TCRdb's, not the authors'. The sample table shows 500,000 or so distinct CDR3 sequences, and about 15% are seen once. The ten top clones hold around a quarter of the sample.

The sample's time point label, decoded: newly diagnosed GD, antithyroid drugs for less than 3 months. For both TCR sequencing and RNA sequencing, RNA was extracted from PBMCs using TRIzol. Graves' disease was diagnosed according to American Thyroid Association guidelines. Patients for the study were recruited at an endocrinology department in Xi'an, China. Each patient gave around 9 milliliters of peripheral blood, collected in an EDTA anticoagulant tube. Ficoll Paque Plus density gradient separation was used to isolate PBMCs, and no further T cell sorting was done. An Agilent 2100 Bioanalyzer and agarose gel were used to check RNA quality, while a NanoDrop 2000 measured RNA concentration. These data are also associated with another study on T cells in Graves' hyperthyroidism and ophthalmopathy. From that second study: Stable Graves' hyperthyroidism was defined as the absence of progression to ophthalmopathy over 18 months of follow-up. Hyperthyroidism patients were newly diagnosed, had a disease duration of under 2 months, and were aged 18 to 65 years. Exclusion was applied to patients with uncontrolled infections, other autoimmune diseases, pregnancy or lactation. Diagnoses were based on clinical symptoms, serum thyroxine and TRAb, thyroid ultrasound and orbital computed tomography. A first-round RT-PCR of the TCR CDR3 used the HTBI primer set with the Qiagen OneStep RT-PCR kit. Blood samples also contained most of the expanded thyroid clonotypes (frequency above 0.001), which suggests that blood repertoires may reflect thyroid immune responses. A 13 V-J signature model separated ophthalmopathy from stable hyperthyroidism, with around 88% sensitivity and roughly 82% specificity in cross-validation and 80%/75% in testing. During validation, the model predicted progression to ophthalmopathy a median of around 7 months ahead of onset, with more than 60% sensitivity and roughly 72% specificity. TCR V-J signatures able to tell the groups apart were searched for in a discovery cohort of 95 to 100 patients, of whom more than 40 had Graves' ophthalmopathy and around 57 had stable Graves' hyperthyroidism. An independent validation cohort of around 19 hyperthyroidism patients and approximately 16 patients who later progressed to ophthalmopathy tested prospective prediction of ophthalmopathy. The 75 to 100 discovery patients were randomly split 7:3 into training and test sets. In about 6 Graves' hyperthyroidism patients, the study also compared T-cell repertoires from thyroid tissue with T-cell repertoires from blood. After sampling, hyperthyroidism patients received methimazole starting at 30 mg daily, and ophthalmopathy patients received high-dose intravenous methylprednisolone. Libraries were constructed in a second round of multiplex PCR, after which size selection and purification were carried out. Libraries were sequenced paired-end with 100 bp reads on an Illumina HiSeq2000. SOAPnuke was used to process the raw data, throwing out any read that contained adapters or uncalled bases, had a mean Phred below 15, or lacked an exact constant-primer or identifier match. COPE v1.2.5 was used to merge the high-quality paired reads, and each unique nucleotide sequence was defined as a clonotype. MiTCR v1.1 was used to align the clonotypes against IMGT TRBV, TRBD and TRBJ reference segments. Only V-J combinations with frequency above 0.0001, covering 99% to 99.2% of repertoires, were analysed. A TCS score was defined as the ratio between F50 (clonal expansion) and ExV (chaos), using BLOSUM62-based TCRdist between CDR3 peptides within each V-J. Welch's t-statistics and random forest reduced just over 500 V-J features to roughly 13, which were used in a naive Bayes classifier (R e1071). Sample size was not statistically predetermined, and blinding of investigators to group allocation was not performed. The paper describes TCR Vbeta CDR3 sequencing of more than 120 peripheral blood samples, made up of around 41 ophthalmopathy patients, around 78 hyperthyroidism patients and roughly 17 progressor patients.

This material consisted of peripheral blood mononuclear cells (PBMCs), taken at new diagnosis, from a patient treated with antithyroid drugs. This TCR was sampled from a woman aged 40-65 years with Graves disease. Donor details come from another sample of the same person, matched by shared clones. This chain is built from TRBV20-1 and TRBJ2-1; TRBD2 fits 11 bases in the junction. The encoded CDR3 is CSALTSGGYNEQFF. The nucleotide sequence reads TGCAGTGCCCTTACTAGCGGGGGATACAATGAGCAGTTCTTC.